Listed below are T cell receptor beta chains from one sample, sequenced in a study of blood T cell repertoires in COVID-19. TCRdb's copy holds only in-frame clones and misses some; the assay was immunoSEQ multiplex PCR. The repertoire consists of about 120,000 clones, with 82% occurring once and the leading ten covering about an eighth. Sequencing was performed on peripheral blood. The receptors shown here come from a human donor in a cohort sampled during active COVID-19. Both conserved end residues are part of each CDR3. The D gene is left open where the match is weak. Some rows mark clone size as missing; the rest say once, few, many or name a class of expanded clone.

TRBV4-3	few	TRBD2	TRBJ2-1	CASSLGLAGGPWNEQFF	TGCGCCAGCAGCCTCGGACTAGCGGGGGGACCTTGGAATGAGCAGTTCTTC
TRBV7-8	-	TRBD2	TRBJ2-5	CASRERGGSGPQETQYF	TGTGCCAGCAGGGAGCGGGGGGGCAGTGGCCCACAAGAGACCCAGTACTTC
TRBV9	once	-	TRBJ2-3	CASSVAGISTDTQYF	TGTGCCAGCAGCGTAGCGGGGATAAGCACAGATACGCAGTATTTT
TRBV2	-	-	TRBJ1-3	CASTGQRISGNTIYF	TGTGCCAGCACCGGACAGAGAATCTCTGGAAACACCATATATTTT
TRBV6-2/TRBV6-3	-	-	TRBJ2-3	CASSPSRGSLTDTQYF	TGTGCCAGCAGTCCATCTCGGGGGTCCCTCACAGATACGCAGTATTTT
TRBV27	-	-	TRBJ2-2	CASSLGQANTGELFF	TGTGCCAGCAGTTTAGGCCAGGCGAACACCGGGGAGCTGTTTTTT
TRBV5-1	-	TRBD1	TRBJ1-6	CASSSPDRASPLHF	TGCGCCAGCAGCTCCCCGGACAGGGCTTCACCCCTCCACTTT
TRBV18	few	-	TRBJ2-5	CASSPVPSAETQYF	TGTGCCAGCTCACCGGTCCCAAGCGCAGAGACCCAGTACTTC
TRBV5-1	-	TRBD1	TRBJ2-7	CASSPGTGGHEQYF	TGCGCCAGCAGCCCCGGGACAGGGGGCCACGAGCAGTACTTC
TRBV15	-	TRBD1	TRBJ2-7	CATSTTGALYEQYF	TGTGCCACCAGCACGACAGGGGCCCTCTACGAGCAGTACTTC
TRBV12-3/TRBV12-4	-	-	TRBJ1-2	CACRRGNYGYTF	TGTGCCTGTAGGCGGGGGAACTATGGCTACACCTTC
TRBV14	few	TRBD2	TRBJ2-1	CASSQTSGGSPYNEQFF	TGTGCCAGCAGCCAGACTAGCGGGGGGTCACCCTACAATGAGCAGTTCTTC
TRBV28	once	TRBD1	TRBJ2-7	CASSPEGAREQYF	TGTGCCAGCAGCCCTGAGGGGGCGCGGGAGCAGTACTTC
TRBV7-9	few	TRBD1	TRBJ1-5	CASSAQGVNDQPQHF	TGTGCCAGCAGCGCACAGGGGGTGAACGATCAGCCCCAGCATTTT
TRBV19	-	TRBD2	TRBJ2-2	CASLPGGSGNTGELFF	TGTGCCAGTCTGCCGGGAGGTAGCGGGAACACCGGGGAGCTGTTTTTT
TRBV6-5	-	-	TRBJ1-2	CASSYGGNYGYTF	TGTGCCAGCAGTTACGGGGGGAACTATGGCTACACCTTC
TRBV7-2	-	TRBD1	TRBJ2-3	CASTQGAGTQYF	TGTGCCAGCACACAGGGGGCAGGTACGCAGTATTTT
TRBV7-6	few	TRBD1	TRBJ1-6	CASSLGDRVNSPLHF	TGTGCCAGCAGCTTAGGCGACAGGGTCAATTCACCCCTCCACTTT
TRBV5-7	-	TRBD1	TRBJ1-1	CASSAFRQGAPTEAFF	TGTGCCAGCAGCGCCTTTAGACAGGGGGCTCCCACTGAAGCTTTCTTT
TRBV21-1	-	-	TRBJ2-7	CASSKDREVFEQYF	TGTGCCAGCAGCAAGGACAGGGAGGTCTTCGAGCAGTACTTC
TRBV5-1	-	TRBD1	TRBJ1-4	CASSPAGTGEEKLFF	TGCGCCAGCAGCCCTGCCGGGACAGGGGAGGAAAAACTGTTTTTT
TRBV4-1	-	-	TRBJ1-1	CASSQAGNTEAFF	TGCGCCAGCAGCCAAGCGGGGAACACTGAAGCTTTCTTT
TRBV2	-	TRBD1	TRBJ1-4	CASNAGTANEKLFF	TGTGCCAGCAACGCGGGGACAGCTAATGAAAAACTGTTTTTT
TRBV19	-	-	TRBJ1-6	CASSRSREGESPLHF	TGTGCCAGTAGTAGGTCCAGGGAGGGTGAGTCACCCCTCCACTTT
TRBV25-1	-	TRBD2	TRBJ2-2	CASSEIAGGPGAGELFF	TGTGCCAGCAGTGAGATAGCGGGGGGGCCGGGCGCCGGGGAGCTGTTTTTT
TRBV28	once	TRBD2	TRBJ2-7	CASSFLAGGPYEQYF	TGTGCCAGCAGTTTTCTAGCGGGGGGGCCCTACGAGCAGTACTTC
TRBV6-9	once	-	TRBJ2-3	CASNVKGADTQYF	TGTGCCAGCAATGTAAAGGGAGCAGATACGCAGTATTTT
TRBV7-2	few	-	TRBJ2-1	CASSLLSSSYNEQFF	TGTGCCAGCAGCTTACTCTCGAGCTCCTACAATGAGCAGTTCTTC
TRBV6-5	few	TRBD1	TRBJ1-4	CASNQGTVEKLFF	TGTGCCAGCAACCAAGGGACAGTCGAAAAACTGTTTTTT
TRBV4-3	-	-	TRBJ1-1	CASSQGGRDTEAFF	TGCGCCAGCAGCCAAGGGGGCAGGGACACTGAAGCTTTCTTT
TRBV5-4	-	-	TRBJ2-5	CASSLPGSLGETQYF	TGTGCCAGCAGCTTGCCGGGGTCCCTTGGGGAGACCCAGTACTTC
TRBV7-8	-	TRBD1	TRBJ1-2	CASSLVGRDRGGYTF	TGTGCCAGCAGCTTAGTGGGCAGGGACAGAGGCGGCTACACCTTC
TRBV18	few	-	TRBJ1-3	CASSPSRGNTIYF	TGTGCCAGCTCACCATCGAGGGGAAACACCATATATTTT
TRBV12-3/TRBV12-4	-	-	TRBJ1-5	CASSRGGNQPQHF	TGTGCCAGCAGTCGAGGGGGAAATCAGCCCCAGCATTTT
TRBV28	-	-	TRBJ1-2	CASTQGGGSYTF	TGTGCCAGCACCCAAGGGGGGGGTAGCTACACCTTC
TRBV6-5	-	-	TRBJ2-1	CASRGTTNEQFF	TGTGCCAGCCGGGGTACAACCAATGAGCAGTTCTTC
TRBV28	-	-	TRBJ2-7	CASSLDRTGRSSYEQYF	TGTGCCAGCAGTTTAGACCGGACGGGGAGAAGCTCCTACGAGCAGTACTTC
TRBV18	-	-	TRBJ2-3	CASSPPAGRSTDTQYF	TGTGCCAGCTCACCACCGGCGGGGCGTAGCACAGATACGCAGTATTTT
TRBV2	-	-	TRBJ2-1	CASSEAAAYNEQFF	TGTGCCAGCAGTGAAGCGGCTGCCTACAATGAGCAGTTCTTC
TRBV18	few	-	TRBJ1-3	CASSPSQGPFSGNTIYF	TGTGCCAGCTCACCATCGCAGGGTCCCTTCTCTGGAAACACCATATATTTT
TRBV6-2/TRBV6-3	few	-	TRBJ2-2	CASSGQNTGELFF	TGTGCCAGCAGTGGGCAGAACACCGGGGAGCTGTTTTTT
TRBV3-1/TRBV3-2	-	TRBD2	TRBJ2-5	CASSQALTSGGVRETQYF	TGTGCCAGCAGCCAGGCCCTGACTAGCGGGGGTGTGAGGGAGACCCAGTACTTC
TRBV4-1	-	TRBD2	TRBJ2-1	CASSPESGGSNEQFF	TGCGCCAGCAGCCCAGAAAGCGGGGGGTCCAATGAGCAGTTCTTC
TRBV28	-	TRBD2	TRBJ2-1	CASSSQGGGGTRSGSYNEQFF	TGTGCCAGCAGTTCCCAGGGCGGGGGGGGCACGCGCTCGGGCTCCTACAATGAGCAGTTCTTC
TRBV12-5	-	-	TRBJ2-5	CASGLFGGPGETQYF	TGTGCTAGTGGTTTGTTCGGGGGGCCGGGAGAGACCCAGTACTTC
TRBV5-5	-	-	TRBJ2-5	CASSLMGNWRLGQETQYF	TGTGCCAGCAGCTTGATGGGGAATTGGAGGCTTGGGCAAGAGACCCAGTACTTC
TRBV5-1	-	-	TRBJ2-3	CASSLSPADTQYF	TGCGCCAGCAGCTTGTCCCCGGCAGATACGCAGTATTTT
TRBV6-6	-	TRBD1	TRBJ1-4	CASTTQTGQGREKLFF	TGTGCCAGCACAACGCAAACGGGACAGGGTCGTGAAAAACTGTTTTTT
TRBV7-9	-	-	TRBJ2-1	CASSLGSIDEQFF	TGTGCCAGCAGCTTAGGGAGCATAGATGAGCAGTTCTTC
TRBV3-1/TRBV3-2	-	TRBD1	TRBJ2-5	CASSQAPGTGETQYF	TGTGCCAGCAGCCAAGCACCCGGGACAGGGGAAACCCAGTACTTC
TRBV4-2	-	TRBD1	TRBJ2-3	CASSLRTGGGTDTQYF	TGTGCCAGCAGCCTCCGGACAGGGGGCGGAACAGATACGCAGTATTTT
TRBV6-5	-	TRBD1	TRBJ1-2	CASSYSDRGLRTF	TGTGCCAGCAGTTACTCGGACAGGGGGCTGCGGACCTTC
TRBV19	-	TRBD1	TRBJ2-6	CASSVLQGSGANVLTF	TGTGCCAGTAGTGTCCTACAGGGGTCTGGGGCCAACGTCCTGACTTTC
TRBV5-4	-	-	TRBJ1-2	CASSIDQGPRGYTF	TGTGCCAGCAGCATAGATCAGGGTCCACGCGGCTACACCTTC
TRBV5-4	-	TRBD1	TRBJ1-2	CASSPGTGYGYTF	TGTGCCAGCAGCCCCGGGACAGGCTATGGCTACACCTTC
TRBV6-5	-	-	TRBJ1-5	CASTGVSNQPQHF	TGTGCCAGCACGGGGGTGAGCAATCAGCCCCAGCATTTT
TRBV24-1	-	-	TRBJ1-3	CATSVQGSGNTIYF	TGTGCCACCAGTGTACAGGGATCTGGAAACACCATATATTTT
TRBV28	-	TRBD2	TRBJ2-1	CASRFPSGGARNEQFF	TGTGCCAGCAGATTCCCTAGCGGGGGGGCGAGGAATGAGCAGTTCTTC